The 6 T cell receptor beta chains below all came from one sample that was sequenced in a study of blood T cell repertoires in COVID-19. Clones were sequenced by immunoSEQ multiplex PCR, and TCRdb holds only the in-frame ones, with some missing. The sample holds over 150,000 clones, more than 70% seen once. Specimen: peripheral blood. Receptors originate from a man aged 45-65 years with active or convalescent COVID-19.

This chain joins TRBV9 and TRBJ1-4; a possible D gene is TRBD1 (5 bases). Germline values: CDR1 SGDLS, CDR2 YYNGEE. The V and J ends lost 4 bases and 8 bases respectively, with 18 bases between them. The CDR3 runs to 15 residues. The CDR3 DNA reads TGTGCCAGCAGCCCCGCCGGGGGGTTGGCCGAAAAACTGTTTTTT. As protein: CASSPAGGLAEKLFF.

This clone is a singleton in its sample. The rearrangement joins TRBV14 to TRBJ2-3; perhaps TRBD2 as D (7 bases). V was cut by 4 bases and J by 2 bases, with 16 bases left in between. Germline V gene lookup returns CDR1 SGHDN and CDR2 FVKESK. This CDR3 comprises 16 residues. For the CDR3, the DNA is TGTGCCAGCAGCCGACAAGGGGGGGCCCACACAGATACGCAGTATTTT. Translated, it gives CASSRQGGAHTDTQYF.

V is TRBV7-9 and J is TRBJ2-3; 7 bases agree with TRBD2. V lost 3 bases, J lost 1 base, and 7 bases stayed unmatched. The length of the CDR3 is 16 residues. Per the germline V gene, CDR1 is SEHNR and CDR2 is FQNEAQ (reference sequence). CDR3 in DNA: TGTGCCAGCAGCTTTAGTGGGGGGGGAGGCACAGATACGCAGTATTTT. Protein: CASSFSGGGGTDTQYF.

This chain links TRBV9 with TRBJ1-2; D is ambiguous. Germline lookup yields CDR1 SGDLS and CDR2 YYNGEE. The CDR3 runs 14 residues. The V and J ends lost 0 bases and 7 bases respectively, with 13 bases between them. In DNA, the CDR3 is TGTGCCAGCAGCGTAGTAGCGGGGAGCGGTGGCTACACCTTC. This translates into CASSVVAGSGGYTF.

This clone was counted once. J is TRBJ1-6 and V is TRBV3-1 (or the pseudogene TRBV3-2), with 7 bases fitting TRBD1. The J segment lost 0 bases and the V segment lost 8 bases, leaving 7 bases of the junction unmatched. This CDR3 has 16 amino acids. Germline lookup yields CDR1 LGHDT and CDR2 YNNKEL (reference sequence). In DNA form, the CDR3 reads TGTGCCAGCCGGCCAGGGGGAAACTCCTATAATTCACCCCTCCACTTT. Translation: CASRPGGNSYNSPLHF.

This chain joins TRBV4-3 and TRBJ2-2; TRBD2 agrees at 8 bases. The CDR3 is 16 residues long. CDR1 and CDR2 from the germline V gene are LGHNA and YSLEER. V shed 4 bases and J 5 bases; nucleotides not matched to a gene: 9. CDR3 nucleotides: TGCGCCAGCAGCCCTAAAACCGGGACTAGAACCGGGGAGCTGTTTTTT. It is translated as CASSPKTGTRTGELFF.